This T cell receptor (beta chain) emerged from a study of molecular identifiers for immune sequencing clone quantification. Findings and limits, study-wide: A single cell's spiked Jurkat TCR RNA was reportedly detectable among fewer than 1.1 million naive cells. For effector cells, clones above 20 RNA copies held over 97% of molecules; for naive cells, under 1%.

Libraries of bulk TCR were made by previously described methods (with listed TCR primers). TCRdb recomputed calls from the PCR reads with MiXCR, one row per CDR3 protein. The sample carries 50,000 or so distinct CDR3 sequences, approximately 25% recorded once. Input for naive CD8 libraries was roughly 20,000 to 1,000,000 sorted cells; the RNA fraction used was 10%, 30% or 50%. This clonotype showed up many times. Its antigen is unknown. The TCR was taken from a human donor in good health. Some libraries in this study had Jurkat cell RNA spiked in. The sample was naive CD8+ T cells from blood, with Jurkat cell RNA spiked in. Indicated subset: FACS-sorted CD8+CD4-CCR7+CD45RA+ naive T cells.

In DNA, the CDR3 is TGCAGCGTTACTGGAGCAACTAATGAAAAACTGTTTTTT. It encodes CSVTGATNEKLFF. The rearrangement uses TRBV29-1 and TRBJ1-4; D remains unclear. The CDR3 is 13 amino acids. The germline CDR1 and CDR2 sequences are SQVTM and ANQGSEA. Trimming removed 5 bases at V and 0 bases at J, with 7 bases between.